The present T cell receptor (beta chain) was sequenced within a study of radiation and T cells in renal cell carcinoma. Study overall: Nephrectomy followed 15 Gy stereotactic body radiation by 4 weeks.

This clone was found once. Time point denoted: baseline pretreatment blood. Treatment meaning: 15 Gy SBRT to primary tumor, nephrectomy 4 weeks later. The patient's renal cell carcinoma had clear cell pathology. Produced via immunoSEQ multiplex PCR; TCRdb's table is partial and in-frame only. The data contain roughly 120,000 clones, approximately 80% of them singletons. Germline assignment: CDR1 LGHNA and CDR2 YNFKEQ. Deletions cut 0 bases from V and 1 base from J, with 15 bases between. The CDR3 loop spans 17 amino acids. The V and J genes are TRBV4-2 and TRBJ1-2; the D gene is possibly TRBD1 (6 bases). Here the sequenced sample was blood, taken from a patient whose treatment included radiotherapy and nephrectomy. The clonotype originates from a woman in her sixties with renal cell carcinoma. The CDR3 DNA sequence: TGTGCCAGCAGCCAAGAAGAGCCAGGGACAAGTAACTATGGCTACACCTTC. This encodes CASSQEEPGTSNYGYTF.